A single sample gave rise to the 20 T cell receptor beta chains below, sequenced in a study of T cells in Graves' hyperthyroidism and ophthalmopathy. RNA transcripts yielded amplified TCR beta CDR3 regions. An initial round of RT-PCR targeting the TCR CDR3 relied on the HTBI primer set. TCRdb analysed the multiplex PCR reads with MiXCR anew, one entry per CDR3 protein. The sample consists of 700,000 to 850,000 distinct CDR3 sequences, about 35% of them appearing once. Specimen: blood. The receptor source for this set is a woman aged 40 to 50 with Graves' hyperthyroidism.

This clonotype has a count of ten or more. V and J are TRBV7-9 and TRBJ2-2; TRBD2 agrees at 8 bases. Germline V lookup: CDR1 SEHNR, CDR2 FQNEAQ (reference sequence). CDR3 length: 16 amino acids. V was pared by 5 bases and J by 7 bases, with 12 bases of the junction left unmatched. Here the CDR3 DNA reads TGTGCCAGCAGCCCCCGGACTAGCCTTCAGGGCGGGGAGCTGTTTTTT. It encodes CASSPRTSLQGGELFF.

This clonotype was seen many times. The chain recombines TRBV2 with TRBJ2-7, with 8 bases identical to TRBD2. The ends lost 6 bases at V and 1 base at J; junction bases unmatched: 5. The germline CDR1 and CDR2 sequences are SNHLY and FYNNEI. The CDR3 contains 14 residues. The CDR3 nucleotides are TGTGCCAGCAGGCTACGCGGGGGGTCCTACGAGCAGTACTTC. Protein sequence: CASRLRGGSYEQYF.

Many counts were recorded for this clonotype. The chain couples TRBV7-2 to TRBJ2-5; 12 nucleotides line up with TRBD1. From germline, CDR1 is SGHTA and CDR2 FQGNSA. J gave up 5 bases and V 7 bases, and 8 bases lay outside the gene matches. This CDR3 is built from 15 residues. CDR3 protein: CASTATGTGGETQYF. CDR3 DNA sequence: TGTGCCAGCACCGCGACCGGGACAGGGGGCGAGACCCAGTACTTC.

The CDR3: CASSPKRNSGLDFYEQYF. CDR3 DNA sequence: TGTGCCAGCAGCCCTAAAAGGAATAGCGGGCTTGATTTCTACGAGCAGTACTTC. The chain is built from TRBV14 and TRBJ2-7, with TRBD2 matching 7 bases. The ends lost 4 bases at V and 3 bases at J; junction bases unmatched: 18. CDR3 length: 18 residues. Germline loops: CDR1 SGHDN, CDR2 FVKESK.

Notes on this clonotype: Sequence at one end of the junction differs from germline and may be a read error. The V gene is TRBV6-1, the J gene TRBJ2-2, with 9 bases matching TRBD2. CDR1 and CDR2 from the germline V gene are MNHNS and SASEGT. The CDR3 totals 15 residues. The CDR3 region has the DNA TGTGCCAGCCCTATAGCGGGGGTGAACACCAGGGAGCTGTTTTTT. Protein product: CASPIAGVNTRELFF.

The chain is built from TRBV20-1 and TRBJ2-7; 7 bases align to TRBD1. Germline CDR1 and CDR2: DFQATT and SNEGSKA (reference sequence). This CDR3 comprises 15 residues. V lost 6 bases and J lost 1; bases outside the gene matches: 12. The CDR3 sequence is CSAESGGKGSYEQYF. CDR3 nucleotides: TGCAGTGCGGAATCAGGGGGTAAAGGATCCTACGAGCAGTACTTC.

Concerning this clonotype: With a much larger clone just one base away, this may be a read error. V and J are TRBV9 and TRBJ1-2, with D tentatively TRBD1 (6 bases). CDR3 length: 17 residues. The germline gives CDR1 SGDLS, CDR2 YYNGEE. The CDR3 DNA sequence: TGTGCCAGCAGCGTAGAGGGGGGAGTTTCAGCTAACTATGGCTACAACTTC. Protein: CASSVEGGVSANYGYNF.

The sample holds many counts of this clonotype. This rearrangement joins TRBV7-2 to TRBJ1-6, with D uncertain. This CDR3 has 13 residues. Germline loops: CDR1 SGHTA, CDR2 FQGNSA. V was pared by 4 bases and J by 10 bases, with 11 bases between. For the CDR3, the DNA is TGTGCCAGCAGCTCCGGGCGAGCATCACCCCTCCACTTT. Translated: CASSSGRASPLHF.

This clonotype was seen repeatedly, ten times or more. CDR3 sequence reads: CASSLRGSYGYTF. CDR3 nucleotides: TGTGCCAGTAGCCTCCGAGGGAGCTATGGCTACACCTTC. The V call is TRBV19, the J call TRBJ1-2; D remains ambiguous. The germline CDR1 and CDR2 sequences are LNHDA and SQIVND (reference sequence). There are 13 residues in the CDR3. V was clipped by 6 bases and J by 4 bases, with 12 bases between them. Variable domain in full (rest from reference TRBV19 and TRBJ1-2): DGGITQSPKYLFRKEGQNVTLSCEQNLNHDAMYWYRQDPGQGLRLIYYSQIVNDFQKGDIAEGYSVSREKKESFPLTVTSAQKNPTAFYLCASSLRGSYGYTFGSGTRLTVV.

The sample holds one count of this clonotype. A single base separates this from a much larger clone, so it may be a read error. The CDR3 region is CSVEDPVNYGYTF. CDR3 nucleotides: TGCAGCGTTGAAGACCCAGTTAACTATGGCTACACCTTC. The chain recombines TRBV29-1 with TRBJ1-2; no clear D. The CDR3 covers 13 residues. Germline CDR1 and CDR2: SQVTM and ANQGSEA. The ends were cut back, 0 bases at V and 1 base at J, with 6 bases in the middle.

This clonotype came up many times. V usage is TRBV5-1 and J usage is TRBJ1-1, with D unresolved. CDR3 size: 13 residues. V lost 4 bases and J lost 1, with 8 bases in between. Germline values: CDR1 SGHRS, CDR2 YFSETQ. Here the CDR3 reads CASSSTQNTEAFF. DNA of the CDR3: TGCGCCAGCAGCAGTACACAGAACACTGAAGCTTTCTTT.

This clonotype was seen a handful of times. V and J are TRBV6-2 or TRBV6-3 and TRBJ1-2; D is possibly TRBD1 (5 bases). The ends were cut back, 0 bases at V and 4 bases at J, with 9 bases in the middle. CDR3 length equals 14 residues. Per germline, CDR1 MNHEY and CDR2 SVGEGT. In nucleotides, the CDR3 is TGTGCCAGCAGTTACTCAGGGACGATCTATGGCTACACCTTC. Translated, it gives CASSYSGTIYGYTF.

This clonotype was seen more than once but under ten times. The V gene is TRBV12-5, the J gene TRBJ1-3; maybe TRBD1 (6 bases). The CDR3 covers 15 residues. V dropped 6 bases and J dropped 8 bases, with 20 bases sitting between them. Germline-derived CDR1 and CDR2 are LGHNT and FRNRAP. The CDR3 coding sequence is TGTGCTAGTGGCCTCACGACAGGTTCGGGAGACACCATATATTTT. It translates to CASGLTTGSGDTIYF.

There are many counts of this clonotype. The chain links TRBV4-3 to TRBJ1-6; the D is unclear. Germline CDR1 and CDR2: LGHNA and YSLEER. This CDR3 has 14 residues. Trimming stripped 4 bases from V and 10 bases from J, with 14 bases between. CDR3 nucleotides: TGCGCCAGCAGCCCATTGGCCAGCGGATCACCCCTCCACTTT. Its translation is CASSPLASGSPLHF.

V and J are TRBV20-1 and TRBJ2-5; 9 positions agree with TRBD1. The CDR3 consists of 15 residues. The junction had 9 bases not matched to a gene; V was cut back by 2 bases and J by 5 bases. Looked up from germline, CDR1 is DFQATT and CDR2 is SNEGSKA (reference sequence). Here the CDR3 DNA reads TGCAGTGCTAGATTGGTCGGACAGGGGAGGGAGACCCAGTACTTC. Its protein product is CSARLVGQGRETQYF.

The chain carries TRBV7-8 and TRBJ1-3; D unresolved. The germline V gene encodes CDR1 SGHVS and CDR2 FQNEAQ. V lost 5 bases and J 2 bases, leaving 13 bases between the germline ends. The CDR3 loop spans 15 amino acids. The CDR3 nucleotides are TGTGCCAGCAGCCCGAGAGAGGCAACTGGAAACACCATATATTTT. This encodes CASSPREATGNTIYF.

The sample holds many counts of this clonotype. The V call is TRBV19, the J call TRBJ2-7; D is possibly TRBD2 (6 bases). The germline V gene has CDR1 LNHDA and CDR2 SQIVND (reference sequence). The CDR3 has 15 residues. V was trimmed by 3 bases and J by 2 bases, leaving 14 bases between them. The CDR3 nucleotides read TGTGCCAGTAGTATGTGGGAGGCCGGTGCCTACGAGCAGTACTTC. It translates to CASSMWEAGAYEQYF.

V is TRBV28 and J is TRBJ2-5; the D is unclear. The CDR3 consists of 15 residues. Germline-derived CDR1 and CDR2 are MDHEN and SYDVKM. Trimming took 6 bases from V and 5 from J, leaving 19 bases between them. The CDR3 loop reads CASRPPIGLWETQYF. The DNA for the CDR3 is TGTGCCAGCAGGCCTCCGATAGGGCTTTGGGAGACCCAGTACTTC.

This chain uses TRBV12-3 or TRBV12-4 with TRBJ1-3; no reliable D call. V was cut by 6 bases and J by 4 bases, with 10 bases left in between. The CDR3 has 13 amino acids. The CDR3 DNA follows: TGTGCCAGCAGCTTCAGTCGGGGAAACACCATATATTTT. It is translated as CASSFSRGNTIYF.

Regarding this clonotype: A much larger clone differs from this one at a single base, so this may be a read error. J is TRBJ2-5 and V is TRBV10-3; 9 bases are shared with TRBD1. Germline assignment: CDR1 ENHRY and CDR2 SYGVKD. V lost 2 bases to trimming and J lost 7 bases; unmatched junction nucleotides: 2. The CDR3 is 13 amino acids. The CDR3 nucleotides are TGTGCCATCAGTGAGGACAGGGGGGGGACCCAGTACTTC. Translating it yields CAISEDRGGTQYF.